This TCR beta chain is drawn from a study of cytomegalovirus exposure and HLA in healthy donors. Study-wide results and limits: The authors assumed roughly uniform sequencing depth across donors for presence/absence analyses.

At sampling all donors were nominally healthy, likely with unrecorded immune exposures. Germline V gene lookup returns CDR1 MNHEY and CDR2 SMNVEV (reference sequence). The CDR3 has 16 residues. J lost 3 bases, V lost 6 bases, and 6 bases had no gene match. Turning to this clone: Its cognate antigen is unknown.

The study ran its PCR with 60 Vbeta and 13 Jbeta primers. Sequencing used immunoSEQ multiplex PCR; TCRdb keeps in-frame clones, though not all of them. The sample records some 180,000 clones, 70% to 85% being singletons. Sequenced: PBMCs. The V gene is TRBV27, the J gene TRBJ2-2; 11 positions agree with TRBD2. This receptor was obtained from a middle-aged man in good health and CMV-seropositive. The CDR3 nucleotides are TGTGCCAGCAGAACAACTAGCGGGAGCTACACCGGGGAGCTGTTTTTT. It yields the protein CASRTTSGSYTGELFF.